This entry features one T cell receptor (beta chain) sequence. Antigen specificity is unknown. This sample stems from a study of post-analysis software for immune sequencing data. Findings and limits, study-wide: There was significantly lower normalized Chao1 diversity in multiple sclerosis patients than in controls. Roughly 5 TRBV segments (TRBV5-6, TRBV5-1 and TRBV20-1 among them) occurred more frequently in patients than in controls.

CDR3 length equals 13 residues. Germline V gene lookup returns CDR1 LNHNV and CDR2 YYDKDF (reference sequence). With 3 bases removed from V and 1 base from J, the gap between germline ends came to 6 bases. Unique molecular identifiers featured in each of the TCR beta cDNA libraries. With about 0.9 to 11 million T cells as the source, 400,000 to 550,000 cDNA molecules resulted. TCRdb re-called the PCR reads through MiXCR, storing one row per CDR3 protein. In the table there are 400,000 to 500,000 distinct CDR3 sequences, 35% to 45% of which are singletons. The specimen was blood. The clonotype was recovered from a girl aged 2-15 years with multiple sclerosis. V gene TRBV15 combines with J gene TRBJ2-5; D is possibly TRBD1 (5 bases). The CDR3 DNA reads TGTGCCACCAGCAGGGACACCCAAGAGACCCAGTACTTC. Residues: CATSRDTQETQYF. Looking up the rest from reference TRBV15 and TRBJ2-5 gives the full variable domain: DAMVIQNPRYQVTQFGKPVTLSCSQTLNHNVMYWYQQKSSQAPKLLFHYYDKDFNNEADTPDNFQSRRPNTSFCFLDIRSPGLGDTAMYLCATSRDTQETQYFGPGTRLLVL.